This TCR beta chain was sequenced in a study of CD8 T cells in cerebrospinal fluid in Alzheimer's disease. Study-wide background: Clonal expansion of CSF T cells was measured with plate-based and droplet-based single-cell sequencing.

This clonotype is identified as large from frequency. TCRdb reprocessed the 10x single-cell sequencing reads, with one entry per CDR3 protein and no DNA. The sample's table shows over a thousand distinct CDR3 sequences. There are 19 residues in the CDR3. Germline-derived CDR1 and CDR2 are KGHDR and SFDVKD. The sequenced material came from cerebrospinal fluid. The rearrangement links TRBV24-1 to TRBJ2-2; no DNA is available, so the TRBD1 call from TCRdb remains unchecked. The source of this sequence is a human donor in good health. The CDR3 protein is CATSETPGQGGSNTGELFF.